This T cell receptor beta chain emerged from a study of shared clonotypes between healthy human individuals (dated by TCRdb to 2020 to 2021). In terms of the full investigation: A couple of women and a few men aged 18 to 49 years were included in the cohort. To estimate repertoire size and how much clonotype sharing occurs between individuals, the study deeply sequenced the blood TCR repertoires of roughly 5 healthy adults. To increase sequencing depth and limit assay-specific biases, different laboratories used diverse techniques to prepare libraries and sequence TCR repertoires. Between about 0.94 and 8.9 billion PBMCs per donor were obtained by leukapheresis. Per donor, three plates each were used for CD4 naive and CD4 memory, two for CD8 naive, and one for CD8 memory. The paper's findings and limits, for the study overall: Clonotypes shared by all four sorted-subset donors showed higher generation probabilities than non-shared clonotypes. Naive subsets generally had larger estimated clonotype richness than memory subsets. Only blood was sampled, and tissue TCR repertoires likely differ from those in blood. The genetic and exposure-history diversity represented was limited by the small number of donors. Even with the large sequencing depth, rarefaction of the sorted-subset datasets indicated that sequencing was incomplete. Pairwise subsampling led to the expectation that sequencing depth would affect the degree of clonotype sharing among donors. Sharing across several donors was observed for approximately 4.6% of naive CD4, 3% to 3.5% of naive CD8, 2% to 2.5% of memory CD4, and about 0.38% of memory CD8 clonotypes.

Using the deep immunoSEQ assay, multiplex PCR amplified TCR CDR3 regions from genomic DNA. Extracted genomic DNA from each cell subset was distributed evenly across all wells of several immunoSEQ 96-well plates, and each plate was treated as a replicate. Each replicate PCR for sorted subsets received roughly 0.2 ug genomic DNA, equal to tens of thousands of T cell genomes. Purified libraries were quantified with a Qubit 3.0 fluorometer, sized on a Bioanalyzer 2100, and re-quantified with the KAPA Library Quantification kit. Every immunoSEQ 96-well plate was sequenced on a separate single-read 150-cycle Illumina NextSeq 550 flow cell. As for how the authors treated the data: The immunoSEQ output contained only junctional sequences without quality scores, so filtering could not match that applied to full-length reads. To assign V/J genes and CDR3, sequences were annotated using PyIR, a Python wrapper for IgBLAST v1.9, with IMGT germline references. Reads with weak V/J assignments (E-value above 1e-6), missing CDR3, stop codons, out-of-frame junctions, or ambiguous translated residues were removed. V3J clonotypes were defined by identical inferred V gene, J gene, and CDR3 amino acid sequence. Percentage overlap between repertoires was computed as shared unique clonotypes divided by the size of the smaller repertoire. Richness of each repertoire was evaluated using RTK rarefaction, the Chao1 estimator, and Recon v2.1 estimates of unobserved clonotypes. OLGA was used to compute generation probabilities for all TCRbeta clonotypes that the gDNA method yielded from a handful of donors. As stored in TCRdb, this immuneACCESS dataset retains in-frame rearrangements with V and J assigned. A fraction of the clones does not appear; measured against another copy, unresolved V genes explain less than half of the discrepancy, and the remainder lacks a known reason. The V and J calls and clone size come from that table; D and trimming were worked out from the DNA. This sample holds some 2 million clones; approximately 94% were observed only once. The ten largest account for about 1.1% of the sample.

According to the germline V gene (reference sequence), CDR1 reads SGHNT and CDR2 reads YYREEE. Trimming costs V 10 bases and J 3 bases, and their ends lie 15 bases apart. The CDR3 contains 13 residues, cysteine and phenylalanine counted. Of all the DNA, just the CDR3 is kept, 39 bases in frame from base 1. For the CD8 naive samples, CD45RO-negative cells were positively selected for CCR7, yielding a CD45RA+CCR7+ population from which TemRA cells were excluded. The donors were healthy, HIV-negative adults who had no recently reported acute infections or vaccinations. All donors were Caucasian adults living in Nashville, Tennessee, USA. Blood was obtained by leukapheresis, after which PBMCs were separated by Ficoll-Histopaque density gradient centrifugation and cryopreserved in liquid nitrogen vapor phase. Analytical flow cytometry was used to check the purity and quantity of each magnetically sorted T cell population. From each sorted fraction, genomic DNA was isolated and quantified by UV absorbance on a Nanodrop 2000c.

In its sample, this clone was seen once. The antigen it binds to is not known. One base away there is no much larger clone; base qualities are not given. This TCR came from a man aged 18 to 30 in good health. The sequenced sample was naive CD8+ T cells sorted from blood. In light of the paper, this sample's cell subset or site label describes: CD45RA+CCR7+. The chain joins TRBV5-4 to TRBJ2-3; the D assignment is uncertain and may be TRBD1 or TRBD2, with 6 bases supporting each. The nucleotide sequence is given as TGTGCCGACGGGAGACAGGATACAGATACGCAGTATTTT. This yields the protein CADGRQDTDTQYF.